Sequencing of this T cell receptor beta chain was carried out in a study of shared clonotypes between healthy human individuals (dated by TCRdb to the early 2020s). Concerning the study at large: The cohort included three men and a couple of women between 18 and 49 years of age. The study deeply sequenced blood TCR repertoires of several healthy adults to estimate repertoire size and the extent of clonotype sharing between individuals. For each donor, CD4 naive and CD4 memory were each given three plates, CD8 naive was given two plates, and CD8 memory was given one plate. Leukapheresis yielded between about 0.9 and 9 billion PBMCs per donor. Libraries were prepared and TCR repertoires were sequenced by different laboratories using diverse techniques, in order to increase sequencing depth and limit assay-specific biases. What the study reported, not specific to this receptor: Rarefaction of sorted-subset datasets indicated incomplete sequencing despite the large sequencing depth. Larger estimated clonotype richness was generally found for naive subsets than for memory subsets. Higher generation probabilities were observed for clonotypes shared by all four sorted-subset donors than for non-shared clonotypes. Sharing across four donors was observed for around 5% of naive CD4, 3% to 4% of naive CD8, over 2% of memory CD4, and about 0.38% of memory CD8 clonotypes. The small number of donors limited the genetic and exposure-history diversity represented. Sampling was restricted to blood, and TCR repertoires in tissue are likely to differ from TCR repertoires in blood. Pairwise subsampling indicated that sequencing depth was expected to affect the degree of clonotype sharing among donors.

CD8 naive samples consisted of CD45RO-negative cells that were positively selected for CCR7, yielding a CD45RA+CCR7+ population without TemRA cells. The donors were healthy, HIV-negative adults with no recently reported acute infections or vaccinations. Every donor was a Caucasian adult living in Nashville, Tennessee, USA. Blood was collected by leukapheresis, and PBMCs were isolated by Ficoll-Histopaque density gradient centrifugation and then cryopreserved in liquid nitrogen vapor phase. Purity and quantity of every magnetically sorted T cell population were checked by analytical flow cytometry. Genomic DNA was isolated from every sorted fraction and measured by UV absorbance on a Nanodrop 2000c. Taken from the germline V gene (reference sequence), the CDR1 and CDR2 loops are GTSNPN and SVGIG. The CDR3 runs 13 residues from the cysteine to the phenylalanine. Only CDR3 DNA is held: 39 bases, read in frame from base 1. The germline V and J ends show losses of 3 bases and 5 bases respectively, and no gene match explains 1 base of the junction.

Remarks on this clone: Its recognized antigen is unknown. Per-base qualities were not stored, and no clone one base away is much larger.

Using the deep immunoSEQ assay, TCR CDR3 regions were amplified from genomic DNA by multiplex PCR. Extracted genomic DNA from each cell subset was spread evenly across all wells of several immunoSEQ 96-well plates, with each plate serving as a replicate. For sorted subsets, approximately 190 ng genomic DNA, equal to 30,000 to 35,000 T cell genomes, was loaded into each replicate PCR. Purified libraries were quantified with a Qubit 3.0 fluorometer, sized on a Bioanalyzer 2100, and re-quantified with the KAPA Library Quantification kit. Every immunoSEQ 96-well plate was sequenced on a dedicated single-read 150-cycle Illumina NextSeq 550 flow cell. The authors' analysis ran thus. The immunoSEQ output contained only junctional sequences without quality scores, so filtering could not match that applied to full-length reads. Sequences were annotated with PyIR, a Python wrapper for IgBLAST v1.9, and V/J genes and CDR3 were assigned using IMGT germline references. Reads were removed for weak V/J assignments (E-value above 1e-6), missing CDR3, stop codons, out-of-frame junctions, or ambiguous translated residues. V3J clonotypes were defined as sequences sharing an identical inferred V gene, J gene, and CDR3 amino acid sequence. Percentage overlap between repertoires was computed as shared unique clonotypes divided by the size of the smaller repertoire. Three approaches were used to assess repertoire richness: RTK rarefaction, the Chao1 estimator, and Recon v2.1 estimates of unobserved clonotypes. For all TCRbeta clonotypes obtained by the gDNA method from four donors, generation probabilities were computed with OLGA. TCRdb took over this immuneACCESS table, retaining in-frame rearrangements with V and J assigned. Such tables are incomplete; in checked studies, under half of the missing clones stem from an unresolved V gene, and the remainder is unexplained. The DNA gave D and trimming, while V, J and clone size come from that table. This sample has about 1.9 million clones in its table, and 93% of those were observed once. The ten largest clones capture 1.5% to 2% of the sample.

This receptor chain uses TRBV30 and TRBJ2-1, and 10 junction bases match TRBD1. The sequence came from a young man in good health. Some clones in this sample may be carry-over from other donors' samples. Sequenced sample: naive CD8+ T cells from PBMCs. Per the publication, the cell subset or site label means: CD45RA+CCR7+. The DNA reads as follows: TGTGCCTGGAGGGGGACAGGGGACAATGAGCAGTTCTTC. Its coded protein is CAWRGTGDNEQFF.